The sequence of this TCR beta chain was determined in a study of T-cell memory formation after mild COVID-19. Looking at the study overall: Across donors, TCR clusters were largely donor specific. Whole-study findings and limits: Among CD4+ contracting clones, most were CM and EM, and CD8+ ones EMRA. A subset of responding clones appeared in pre-infection memory, suggesting cross-reactive memory joined.

Researchers used 5'RACE with constant-segment primers to make TCR alpha and TCR beta cDNA libraries that carry sample barcodes and UMIs. Each CDR3 protein gets one entry after TCRdb re-called the 5' RACE reads with MiXCR. The sample consists of about 150,000 distinct CDR3 sequences, more than 12% of them appearing once. This clonotype was recorded at least ten times. Its target is not known. V lost 3 bases to trimming and J lost 2 bases, with 14 bases between them. This CDR3 contains 15 residues. Germline values: CDR1 LNHDA, CDR2 SQIVND (reference sequence). The receptor's source is an adult woman who had mild COVID-19 (a few samples of this study predate the infection). Cell type and time point are not known. The gene calls are TRBV19 and TRBJ2-7; D gene ambiguous. Material: PBMCs or a T cell subset sorted from them (not recorded which). The CDR3 DNA follows: TGTGCCAGTAGTATCGGCCGAGCAGCTACCTACGAGCAGTACTTC. Encoded protein: CASSIGRAATYEQYF.